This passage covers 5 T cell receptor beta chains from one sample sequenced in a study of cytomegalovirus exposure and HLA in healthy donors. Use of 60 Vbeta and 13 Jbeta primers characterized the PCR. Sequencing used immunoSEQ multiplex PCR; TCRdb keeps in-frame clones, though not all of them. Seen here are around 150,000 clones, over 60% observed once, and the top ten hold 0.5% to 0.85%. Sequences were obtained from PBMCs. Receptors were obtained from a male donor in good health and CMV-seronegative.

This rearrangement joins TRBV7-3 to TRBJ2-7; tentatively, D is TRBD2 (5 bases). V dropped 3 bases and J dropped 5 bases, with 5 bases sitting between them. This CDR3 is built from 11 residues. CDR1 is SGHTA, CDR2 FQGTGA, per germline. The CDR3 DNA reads TGTGCCAGCAGCTTCGGGGACGAGCAGTACTTC. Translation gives CASSFGDEQYF.

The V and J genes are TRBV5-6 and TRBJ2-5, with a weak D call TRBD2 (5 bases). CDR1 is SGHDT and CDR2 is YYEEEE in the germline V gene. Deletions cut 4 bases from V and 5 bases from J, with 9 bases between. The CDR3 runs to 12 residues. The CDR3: CASSNRGETQYF. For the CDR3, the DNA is TGTGCCAGCAGCAACAGAGGGGAGACCCAGTACTTC.

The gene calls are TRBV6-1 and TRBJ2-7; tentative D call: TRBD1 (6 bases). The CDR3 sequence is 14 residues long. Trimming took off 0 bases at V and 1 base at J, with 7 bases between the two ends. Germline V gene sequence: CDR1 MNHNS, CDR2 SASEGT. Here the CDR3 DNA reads TGTGCCAGCAGTGAAGCAGGACAGTCCTACGAGCAGTACTTC. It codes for CASSEAGQSYEQYF.

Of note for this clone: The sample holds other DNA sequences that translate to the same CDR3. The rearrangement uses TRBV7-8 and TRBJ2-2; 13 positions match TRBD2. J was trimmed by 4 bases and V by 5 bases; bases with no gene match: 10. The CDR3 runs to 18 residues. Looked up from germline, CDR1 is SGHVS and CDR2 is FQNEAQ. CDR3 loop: CASSPQLAGGLSTGELFF. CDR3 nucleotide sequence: TGTGCCAGCAGCCCGCAACTAGCGGGAGGGTTGAGCACCGGGGAGCTGTTTTTT. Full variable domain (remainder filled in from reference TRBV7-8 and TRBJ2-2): GAGVSQSPRYKVAKRGQDVALRCDPISGHVSLFWYQQALGQGPEFLTYFQNEAQLDKSGLPSDRFFAERPEGSVSTLKIQRTQQEDSAVYLCASSPQLAGGLSTGELFFGEGSRLTVL.

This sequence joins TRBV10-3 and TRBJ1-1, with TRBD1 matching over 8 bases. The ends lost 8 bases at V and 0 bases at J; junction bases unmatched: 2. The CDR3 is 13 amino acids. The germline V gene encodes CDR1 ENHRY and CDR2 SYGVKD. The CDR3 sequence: CAIQGAVNTEAFF. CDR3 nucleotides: TGTGCCATCCAGGGGGCGGTGAACACTGAAGCTTTCTTT.